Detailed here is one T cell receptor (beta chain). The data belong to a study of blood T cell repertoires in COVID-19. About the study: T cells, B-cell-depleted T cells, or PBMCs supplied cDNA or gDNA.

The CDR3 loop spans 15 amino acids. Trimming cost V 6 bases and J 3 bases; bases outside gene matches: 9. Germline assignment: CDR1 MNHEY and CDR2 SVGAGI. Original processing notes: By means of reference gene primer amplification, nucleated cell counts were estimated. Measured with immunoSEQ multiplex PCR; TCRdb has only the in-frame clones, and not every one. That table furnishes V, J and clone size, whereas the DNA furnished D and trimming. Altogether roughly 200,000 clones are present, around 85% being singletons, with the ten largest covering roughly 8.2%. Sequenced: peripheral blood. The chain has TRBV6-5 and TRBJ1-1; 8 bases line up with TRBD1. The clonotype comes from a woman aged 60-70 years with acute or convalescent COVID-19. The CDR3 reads CASRRHRGKDTEAFF. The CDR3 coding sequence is TGTGCCAGCAGGAGACACAGGGGGAAAGACACTGAAGCTTTCTTT.